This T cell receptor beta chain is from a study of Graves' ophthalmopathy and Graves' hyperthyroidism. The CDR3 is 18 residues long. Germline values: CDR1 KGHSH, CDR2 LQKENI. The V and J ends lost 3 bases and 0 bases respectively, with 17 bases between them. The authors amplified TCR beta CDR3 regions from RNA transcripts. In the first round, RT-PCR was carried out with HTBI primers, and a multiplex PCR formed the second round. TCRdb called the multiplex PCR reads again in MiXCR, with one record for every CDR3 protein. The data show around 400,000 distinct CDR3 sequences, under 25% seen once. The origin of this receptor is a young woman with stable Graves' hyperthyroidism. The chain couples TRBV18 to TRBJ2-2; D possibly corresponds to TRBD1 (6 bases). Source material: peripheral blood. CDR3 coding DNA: TGTGCCAGCTCACCGAGGCAGGGGATGAGCGCGAACACCGGGGAGCTGTTTTTT. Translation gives CASSPRQGMSANTGELFF.